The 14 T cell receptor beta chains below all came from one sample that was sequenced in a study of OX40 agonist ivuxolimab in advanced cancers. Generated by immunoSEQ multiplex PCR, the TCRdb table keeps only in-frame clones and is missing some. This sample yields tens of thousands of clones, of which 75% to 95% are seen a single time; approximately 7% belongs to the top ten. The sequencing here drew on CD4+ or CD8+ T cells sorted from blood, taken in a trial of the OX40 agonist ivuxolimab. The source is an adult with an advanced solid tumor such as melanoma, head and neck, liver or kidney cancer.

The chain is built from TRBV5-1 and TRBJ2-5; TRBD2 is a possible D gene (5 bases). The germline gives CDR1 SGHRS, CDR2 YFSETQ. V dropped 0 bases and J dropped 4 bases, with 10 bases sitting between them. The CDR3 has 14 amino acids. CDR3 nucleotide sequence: TGCGCCAGCAGCTTGGGGGAGCTTCGAGAGACCCAGTACTTC. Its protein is CASSLGELRETQYF.

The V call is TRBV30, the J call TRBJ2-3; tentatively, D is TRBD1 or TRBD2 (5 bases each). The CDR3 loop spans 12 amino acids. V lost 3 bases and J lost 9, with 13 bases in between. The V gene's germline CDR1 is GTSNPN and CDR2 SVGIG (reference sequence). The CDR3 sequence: CAWSPIGATQYF. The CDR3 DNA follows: TGTGCCTGGAGCCCCATCGGGGCAACGCAGTATTTT.

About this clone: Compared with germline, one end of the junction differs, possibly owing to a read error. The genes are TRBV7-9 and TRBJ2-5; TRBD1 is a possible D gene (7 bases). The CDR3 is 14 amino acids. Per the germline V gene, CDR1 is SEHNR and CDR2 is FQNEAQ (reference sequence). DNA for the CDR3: TGTGCCAGCAGCCTAGCGACAGGGCACGCGACCCAGTACTTC. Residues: CASSLATGHATQYF.

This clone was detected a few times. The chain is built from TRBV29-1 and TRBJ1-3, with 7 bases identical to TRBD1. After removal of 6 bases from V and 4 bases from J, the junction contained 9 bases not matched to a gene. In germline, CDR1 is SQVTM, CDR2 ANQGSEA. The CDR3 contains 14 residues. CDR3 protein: CSVRVPGQGNTIYF. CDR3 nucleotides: TGCAGCGTCCGAGTACCGGGACAGGGAAACACCATATATTTT.

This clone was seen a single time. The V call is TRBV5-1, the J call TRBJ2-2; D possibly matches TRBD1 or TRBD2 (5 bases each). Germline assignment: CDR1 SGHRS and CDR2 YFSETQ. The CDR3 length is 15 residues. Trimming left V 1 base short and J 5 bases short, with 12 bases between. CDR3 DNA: TGCGCCAGCAGCTTGTCCGGGACGACAACCGGGGAGCTGTTTTTT. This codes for CASSLSGTTTGELFF.

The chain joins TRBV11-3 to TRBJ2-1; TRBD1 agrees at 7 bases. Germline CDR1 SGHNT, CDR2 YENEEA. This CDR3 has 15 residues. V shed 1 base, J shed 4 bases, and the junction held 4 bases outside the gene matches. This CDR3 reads CASSLGQGVYNEQFF. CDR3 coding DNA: TGTGCCAGCAGCTTAGGACAGGGAGTATACAATGAGCAGTTCTTC.

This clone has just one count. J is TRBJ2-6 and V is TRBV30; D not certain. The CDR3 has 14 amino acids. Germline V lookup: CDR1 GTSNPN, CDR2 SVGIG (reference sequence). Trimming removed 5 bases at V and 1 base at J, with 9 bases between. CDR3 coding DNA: TGTGCCTGGGCCGCTCATTCTGGGGCCAACGTCCTGACTTTC. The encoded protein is CAWAAHSGANVLTF.

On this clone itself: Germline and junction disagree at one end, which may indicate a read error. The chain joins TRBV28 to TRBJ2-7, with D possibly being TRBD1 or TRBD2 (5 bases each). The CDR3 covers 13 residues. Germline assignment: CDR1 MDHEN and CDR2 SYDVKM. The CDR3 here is CASSFGGSFEQYF. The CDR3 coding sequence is TGTGCCAGCAGTTTTGGGGGATCCTTCGAGCAGTACTTC.

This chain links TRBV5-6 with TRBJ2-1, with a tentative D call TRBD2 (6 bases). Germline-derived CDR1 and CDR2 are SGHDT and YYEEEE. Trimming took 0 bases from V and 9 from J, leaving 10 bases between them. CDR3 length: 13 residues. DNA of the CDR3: TGTGCCAGCAGCTTGGTCGGGAGTTTTGAGCAGTTCTTC. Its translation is CASSLVGSFEQFF.

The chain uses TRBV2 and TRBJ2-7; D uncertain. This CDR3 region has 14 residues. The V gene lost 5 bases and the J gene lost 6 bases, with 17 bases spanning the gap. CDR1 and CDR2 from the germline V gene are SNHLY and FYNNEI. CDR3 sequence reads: CASSTLSQGAEQYF. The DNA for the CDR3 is TGTGCCAGCAGTACACTATCCCAAGGCGCCGAGCAGTACTTC.

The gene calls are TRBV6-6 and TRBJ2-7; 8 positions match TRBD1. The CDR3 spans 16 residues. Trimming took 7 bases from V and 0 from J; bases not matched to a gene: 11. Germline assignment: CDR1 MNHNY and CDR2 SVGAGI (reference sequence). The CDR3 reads CASTYRTGTNSYEQYF. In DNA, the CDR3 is TGTGCCAGCACCTACCGGACAGGGACGAACTCCTACGAGCAGTACTTC.

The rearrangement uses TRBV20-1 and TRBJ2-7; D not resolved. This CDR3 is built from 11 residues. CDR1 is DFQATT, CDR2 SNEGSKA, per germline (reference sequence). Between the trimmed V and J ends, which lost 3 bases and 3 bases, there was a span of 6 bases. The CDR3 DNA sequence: TGCAGTGCTAGTTCGGGCTACGAGCAGTACTTC. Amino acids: CSASSGYEQYF.

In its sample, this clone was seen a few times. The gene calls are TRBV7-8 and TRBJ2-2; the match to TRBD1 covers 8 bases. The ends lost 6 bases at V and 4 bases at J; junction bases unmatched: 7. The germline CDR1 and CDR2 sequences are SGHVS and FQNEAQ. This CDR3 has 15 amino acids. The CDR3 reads CASRPGQGFTGELFF. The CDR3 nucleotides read TGTGCCAGCAGACCCGGACAGGGTTTCACCGGGGAGCTGTTTTTT.

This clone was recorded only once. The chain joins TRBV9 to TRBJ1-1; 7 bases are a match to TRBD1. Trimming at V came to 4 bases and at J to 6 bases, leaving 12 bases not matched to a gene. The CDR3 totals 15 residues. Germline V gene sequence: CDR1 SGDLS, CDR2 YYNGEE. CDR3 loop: CASSPRGGGEPEAFF. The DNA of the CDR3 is TGTGCCAGCAGCCCGAGAGGAGGGGGCGAACCTGAAGCTTTCTTT.